The rows below give T cell receptor beta chains drawn from one sample of a study of blood T cell repertoires in COVID-19. Only in-frame clones appear in the TCRdb table, and some are missing; sequencing was by immunoSEQ multiplex PCR. The repertoire holds under 350,000 clones, with around 86% as singletons. The specimen was PBMCs or T cells enriched from blood (not recorded which). The receptor source for this set is a man aged 25 to 40 who had recovered from COVID-19. Both conserved end residues are trimmed from each CDR3. Fields, in order: V gene, J gene, clone size, CDR3 protein. Some rows have no size entry. The others give once, few or many, or a class for an expanded clone.

V gene: TRBV27; J gene: TRBJ1-5; clone size: few; CDR3 protein: ASSLTGNQPQH
V gene: TRBV21-1; J gene: TRBJ1-5; clone size: few; CDR3 protein: ASSKTKQDHSNQPQH
V gene: TRBV10-2; J gene: TRBJ1-1; clone size: NA; CDR3 protein: ASSDIRGTVEAF
V gene: TRBV6-1; J gene: TRBJ2-5; clone size: NA; CDR3 protein: ASSGRLAAQETQY
V gene: TRBV7-9; J gene: TRBJ2-1; clone size: NA; CDR3 protein: ASSPRGLDSYNEQF
V gene: TRBV11-2; J gene: TRBJ2-3; clone size: NA; CDR3 protein: ARESSFDSGGILTDTQY
V gene: TRBV28; J gene: TRBJ1-5; clone size: NA; CDR3 protein: ASSPPGGNSNQPQH
V gene: TRBV11-3; J gene: TRBJ2-7; clone size: NA; CDR3 protein: ASSLASVRSYEQY
V gene: TRBV19; J gene: TRBJ1-2; clone size: NA; CDR3 protein: ASSIQQGIYGYT
V gene: TRBV7-8; J gene: TRBJ2-7; clone size: NA; CDR3 protein: ASSSSAGFTYEQY
V gene: TRBV5-6; J gene: TRBJ2-1; clone size: NA; CDR3 protein: ASSFLKRLNNEQF
V gene: TRBV5-4; J gene: TRBJ2-5; clone size: NA; CDR3 protein: ASSETSGAGTQY
V gene: TRBV6-5; J gene: TRBJ1-2; clone size: NA; CDR3 protein: ASRTGDAYGYT
V gene: TRBV28; J gene: TRBJ2-1; clone size: NA; CDR3 protein: ASSWERGYNEQF
V gene: TRBV7-2; J gene: TRBJ2-5; clone size: NA; CDR3 protein: ASTRWGGPNQY
V gene: TRBV5-1; J gene: TRBJ2-3; clone size: NA; CDR3 protein: ALIKASGAHWDTQY
V gene: TRBV14; J gene: TRBJ1-4; clone size: NA; CDR3 protein: ASSQGQGRSTNEKLF
V gene: TRBV6-1; J gene: TRBJ2-7; clone size: NA; CDR3 protein: ASSEWRGVSYEQY